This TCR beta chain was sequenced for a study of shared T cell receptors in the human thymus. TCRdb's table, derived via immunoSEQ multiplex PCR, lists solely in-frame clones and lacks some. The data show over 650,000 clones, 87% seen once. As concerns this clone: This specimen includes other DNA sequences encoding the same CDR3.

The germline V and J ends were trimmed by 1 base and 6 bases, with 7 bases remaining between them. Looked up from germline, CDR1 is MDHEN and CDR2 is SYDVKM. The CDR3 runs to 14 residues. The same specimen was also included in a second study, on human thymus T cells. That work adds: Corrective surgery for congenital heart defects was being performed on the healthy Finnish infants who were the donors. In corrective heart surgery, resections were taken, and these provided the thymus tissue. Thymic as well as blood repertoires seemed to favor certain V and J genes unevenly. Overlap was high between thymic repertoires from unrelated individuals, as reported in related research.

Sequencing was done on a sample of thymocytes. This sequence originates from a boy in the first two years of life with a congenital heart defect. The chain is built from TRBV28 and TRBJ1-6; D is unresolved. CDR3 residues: CASSLSGFNSPLHF. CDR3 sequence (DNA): TGTGCCAGCAGTTTATCGGGGTTTAATTCACCCCTCCACTTT.